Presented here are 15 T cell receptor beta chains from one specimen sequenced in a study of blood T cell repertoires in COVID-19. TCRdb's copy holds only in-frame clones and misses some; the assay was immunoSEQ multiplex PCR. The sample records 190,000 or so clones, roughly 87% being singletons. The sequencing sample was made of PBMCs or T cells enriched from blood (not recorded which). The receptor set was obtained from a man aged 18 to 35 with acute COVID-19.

The CDR3 DNA reads as TGTGCCAGCAGTGGGGCGGGACAGGCCTACGAGCAGTACTTC. The encoded protein is CASSGAGQAYEQYF. This chain uses TRBV25-1 with TRBJ2-7; 8 nucleotides line up with TRBD1. The trim removed 4 bases at V and 2 bases at J, leaving 4 bases unmatched. This CDR3 spans 14 amino acids. Germline assignment: CDR1 MGHDK and CDR2 SYGVNS.

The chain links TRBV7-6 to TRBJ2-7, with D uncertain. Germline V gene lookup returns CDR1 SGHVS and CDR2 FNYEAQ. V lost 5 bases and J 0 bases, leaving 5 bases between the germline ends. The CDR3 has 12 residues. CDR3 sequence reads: CASSLSSYEQYF. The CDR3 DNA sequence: TGTGCCAGCAGCCTGAGCTCCTACGAGCAGTACTTC.

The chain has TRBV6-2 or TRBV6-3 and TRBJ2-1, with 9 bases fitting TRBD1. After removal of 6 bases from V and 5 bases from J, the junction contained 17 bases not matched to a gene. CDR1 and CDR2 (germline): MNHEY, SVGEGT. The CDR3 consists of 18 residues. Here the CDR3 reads CASSMDRGLSLVNNEQFF. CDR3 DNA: TGTGCCAGCAGCATGGACAGGGGCCTATCTTTAGTAAACAATGAGCAGTTCTTC.

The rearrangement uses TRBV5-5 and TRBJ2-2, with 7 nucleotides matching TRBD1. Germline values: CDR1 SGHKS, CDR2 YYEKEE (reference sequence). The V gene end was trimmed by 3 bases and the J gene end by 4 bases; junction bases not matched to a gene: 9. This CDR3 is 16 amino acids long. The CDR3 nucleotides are TGTGCCAGCAGCTACGACAGGGTTTGGGGCACCGGGGAGCTGTTTTTT. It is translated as CASSYDRVWGTGELFF.

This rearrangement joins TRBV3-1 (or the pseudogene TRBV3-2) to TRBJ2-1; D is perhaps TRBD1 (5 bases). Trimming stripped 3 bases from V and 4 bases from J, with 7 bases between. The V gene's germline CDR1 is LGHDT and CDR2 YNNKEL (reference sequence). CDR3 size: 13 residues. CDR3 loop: CASSHRAYNEQFF. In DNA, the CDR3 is TGTGCCAGCAGCCACAGGGCATACAATGAGCAGTTCTTC.

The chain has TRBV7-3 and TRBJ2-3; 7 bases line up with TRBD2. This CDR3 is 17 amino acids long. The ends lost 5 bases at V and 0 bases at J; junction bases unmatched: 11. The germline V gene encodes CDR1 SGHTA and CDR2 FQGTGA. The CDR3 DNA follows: TGTGCCAGCAGCGAGCCTTTAGCGGGCAAAAGCACAGATACGCAGTATTTT. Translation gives CASSEPLAGKSTDTQYF.

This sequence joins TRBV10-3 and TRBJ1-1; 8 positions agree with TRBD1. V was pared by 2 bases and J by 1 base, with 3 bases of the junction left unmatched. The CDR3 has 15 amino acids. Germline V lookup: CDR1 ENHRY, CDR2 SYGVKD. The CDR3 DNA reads TGTGCCATCAGTGAGCCGACAGGGGCGAACACTGAAGCTTTCTTT. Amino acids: CAISEPTGANTEAFF.

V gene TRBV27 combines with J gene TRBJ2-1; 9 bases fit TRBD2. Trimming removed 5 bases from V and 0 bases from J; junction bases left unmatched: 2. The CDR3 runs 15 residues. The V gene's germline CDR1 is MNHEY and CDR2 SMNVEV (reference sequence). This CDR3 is CASSLAGNSYNEQFF. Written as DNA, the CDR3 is TGTGCCAGCAGTCTAGCGGGAAACTCCTACAATGAGCAGTTCTTC.

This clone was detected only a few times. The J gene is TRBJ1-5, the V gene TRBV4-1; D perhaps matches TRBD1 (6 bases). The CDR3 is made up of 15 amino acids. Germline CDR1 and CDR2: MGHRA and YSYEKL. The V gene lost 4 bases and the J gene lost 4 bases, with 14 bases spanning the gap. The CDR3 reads CASSRDTSGNQPQHF. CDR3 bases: TGCGCCAGCAGCCGGGACACATCGGGGAATCAGCCCCAGCATTTT.

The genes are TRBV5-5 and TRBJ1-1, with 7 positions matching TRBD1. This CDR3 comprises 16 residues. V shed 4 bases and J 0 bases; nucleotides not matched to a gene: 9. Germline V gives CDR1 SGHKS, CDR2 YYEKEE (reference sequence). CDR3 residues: CASSRDRPSMNTEAFF. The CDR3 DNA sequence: TGTGCCAGCAGCCGGGACAGACCAAGCATGAACACTGAAGCTTTCTTT.

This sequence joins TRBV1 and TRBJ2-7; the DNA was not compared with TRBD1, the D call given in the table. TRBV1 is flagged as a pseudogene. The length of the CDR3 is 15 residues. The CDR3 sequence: CTSSQRDRGFHEQYF. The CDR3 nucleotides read TGCACCAGCAGCCAGCGGGACAGGGGGTTCCACGAGCAGTACTTC.

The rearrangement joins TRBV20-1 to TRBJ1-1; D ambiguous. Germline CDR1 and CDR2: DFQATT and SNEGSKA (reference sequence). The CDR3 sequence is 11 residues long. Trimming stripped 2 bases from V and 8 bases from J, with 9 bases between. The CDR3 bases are TGCAGTGCTAGACCCCTGTCGGAAGCTTTCTTT. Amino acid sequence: CSARPLSEAFF.

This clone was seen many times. The CDR3 DNA sequence: TGTGCCAGCAGCCCCCCGGCGGGGACAGGGAACACTGAAGCTTTCTTT. Amino acid sequence: CASSPPAGTGNTEAFF. The V and J genes are TRBV7-2 and TRBJ1-1; 8 bases map to TRBD1. J was trimmed by 1 base and V by 5 bases; bases with no gene match: 9. Germline V gene data show CDR1 as SGHTA and CDR2 as FQGNSA. The CDR3 is 16 residues long.

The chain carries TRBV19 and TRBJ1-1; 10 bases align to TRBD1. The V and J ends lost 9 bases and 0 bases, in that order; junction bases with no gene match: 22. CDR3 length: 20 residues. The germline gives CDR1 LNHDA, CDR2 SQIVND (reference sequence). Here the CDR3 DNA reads TGTGCCAGGATCATCCCACGGGACAGGGGACTATCACACATGAACACTGAAGCTTTCTTT. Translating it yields CARIIPRDRGLSHMNTEAFF. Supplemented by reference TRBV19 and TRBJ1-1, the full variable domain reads DGGITQSPKYLFRKEGQNVTLSCEQNLNHDAMYWYRQDPGQGLRLIYYSQIVNDFQKGDIAEGYSVSREKKESFPLTVTSAQKNPTAFYLCARIIPRDRGLSHMNTEAFFGQGTRLTVV.

As DNA, the CDR3 is TGTGCCAGCAGTTCCGGAGATCTTGAAGCTTTCTTT. Its translation is CASSSGDLEAFF. V usage is TRBV28 and J usage is TRBJ1-1; D gene unclear. Between the trimmed V and J ends, which lost 4 bases and 7 bases, there was a span of 10 bases. Germline V gene sequence: CDR1 MDHEN, CDR2 SYDVKM. The CDR3 is 12 residues long.